Below are 5 T cell receptor beta chains sequenced from a single sample in a study of cytomegalovirus exposure and HLA in healthy donors (dated by TCRdb to about 2017). Library preparation used the immunoSEQ multiplex PCR assay. For the multiplex PCR, a mixture combining 60 forward primers for TCR Vbeta segments and 13 reverse primers for TCR Jbeta segments was used. The table was pulled from immuneACCESS by TCRdb, which kept in-frame rearrangements only. Such tables lose some clones; where checked, under half of the loss comes from unresolved V genes, and the rest has no known cause. The sample profile shows 130,000 or so clones; 73% of them were found once. The ten largest make up 2.1% of the sample. The material sequenced was PBMCs. The receptors come from a woman aged 40 to 55 in good health and CMV-seropositive.

The J gene is TRBJ1-1, the V gene TRBV6-5, with D unclear. Trimming left V 2 bases short and J 1 base short, with 8 bases between. In germline, CDR1 is MNHEY, CDR2 SVGAGI. The CDR3 spans 14 residues. The CDR3 is CASSYGRRNTEAFF. The CDR3 DNA reads TGTGCCAGCAGTTACGGGAGGAGGAACACTGAAGCTTTCTTT.

The genes are TRBV5-4 and TRBJ1-4, with 8 bases identical to TRBD1. Trimming cost V 4 bases and J 4 bases; bases outside gene matches: 9. The germline CDR1 and CDR2 sequences are SGHNT and YYREEE (reference sequence). This CDR3 contains 16 residues. The CDR3 is CASSLLTGGRNEKLFF. CDR3 nucleotides: TGTGCCAGCAGCCTACTAACAGGGGGGCGTAATGAAAAACTGTTTTTT.

The rearrangement joins TRBV2 to TRBJ1-5; tentatively, D is TRBD1 (5 bases). The CDR3 extends over 15 amino acids. V shed 7 bases and J shed 7 bases, with 20 bases lying between them. CDR1 SNHLY and CDR2 FYNNEI come from the germline V gene. Here the CDR3 reads CASKGPGRARQPQHF. The CDR3 DNA reads TGTGCCAGCAAGGGGCCCGGACGAGCTAGGCAGCCCCAGCATTTT.

The gene calls are TRBV30 and TRBJ1-6; TRBD1 might be the D (6 bases). CDR3 length: 14 residues. V was trimmed by 0 bases and J by 5 bases, leaving 8 bases between them. Germline loops: CDR1 GTSNPN, CDR2 SVGIG (reference sequence). The CDR3 bases are TGTGCCTGGAGTGTGTCAGGGGATAATTCACCCCTCCACTTT. This encodes CAWSVSGDNSPLHF.

This clone was seen more than once but under ten times. V usage is TRBV20-1 and J usage is TRBJ1-1; D is uncertain. The CDR3 is made up of 10 amino acids. Germline values: CDR1 DFQATT, CDR2 SNEGSKA (reference sequence). CDR3: CRPSEAEAFF. The CDR3 coding sequence is TGCAGACCTTCGGAGGCTGAAGCTTTCTTT.